The 25 T cell receptor beta chains below all came from one sample that was sequenced in a study of T cell responses to AZD1222 COVID-19 vaccine. Produced via immunoSEQ multiplex PCR; TCRdb's table is partial and in-frame only. The sample records some 120,000 clones, 75% to 90% being singletons. The sequencing here drew on peripheral blood, taken on day 0 of AZD1222 vaccination. The receptors originated from an adult in good health.

CDR3 DNA: TGTGCCAGCAGGGGGGACAGGGATCATTCACCCCTCCACTTT. It yields the protein CASRGDRDHSPLHF. This chain uses TRBV6-5 with TRBJ1-6; 9 positions agree with TRBD1. Trimming cost V 6 bases and J 8 bases; bases outside gene matches: 5. The CDR3 runs to 14 residues. From germline, CDR1 is MNHEY and CDR2 SVGAGI.

This clone came up once. CDR3 sequence reads: CASSLAGAGELFF. CDR3 nucleotide sequence: TGTGCCAGCAGCTTAGCAGGGGCCGGGGAGCTGTTTTTT. The J gene is TRBJ2-2, the V gene TRBV7-8; weak D call: TRBD1 (5 bases). CDR1 and CDR2 from the germline V gene are SGHVS and FQNEAQ. The V end lost 0 bases, the J end lost 6 bases, and 5 bases lay between the germline ends. This CDR3 is built from 13 residues.

The chain carries TRBV12-2 and TRBJ2-7; the table's D call of TRBD1 was not tested on the DNA. TRBV12-2 is designated a pseudogene. The CDR3 runs 12 residues. The DNA for the CDR3 is TGTGCAAGTCGCCAGGGGACAGGCGAGCAGTACTTC. Its translation: CASRQGTGEQYF.

The chain is built from TRBV30 and TRBJ2-3; 8 nucleotides match TRBD2. V lost 4 bases to trimming and J lost 6 bases; unmatched junction nucleotides: 6. There are 13 residues in the CDR3. The germline V gene encodes CDR1 GTSNPN and CDR2 SVGIG (reference sequence). The CDR3 DNA follows: TGTGCCTGGACAGCGGGGGCAGGGGATACGCAGTATTTT. It translates to CAWTAGAGDTQYF.

DNA of the CDR3: TGTGCCAGCAGCCCCAGCTGGGAGGACTATGGCTACACCTTC. Translated, it gives CASSPSWEDYGYTF. The rearrangement joins TRBV7-2 to TRBJ1-2, with D uncertain. This CDR3 is 14 amino acids long. Germline V gene sequence: CDR1 SGHTA, CDR2 FQGNSA. Between the trimmed V and J ends, which lost 5 bases and 3 bases, there was a span of 13 bases.

CDR3 sequence (DNA): TGTGCCAGCAGCTTAAGCGCTAGCAATCAGCCCCAGCATTTT. Translation: CASSLSASNQPQHF. This rearrangement joins TRBV7-2 to TRBJ1-5; D is unclear. Looked up from germline, CDR1 is SGHTA and CDR2 is FQGNSA. The CDR3 length is 14 residues. The V and J ends lost 2 bases and 0 bases respectively, with 5 bases between them.

The chain employs TRBV5-1 and TRBJ2-1; TRBD2 agrees at 13 bases. With 3 bases clipped from V and 0 bases from J, the junction kept 6 bases outside the gene matches. Germline assignment: CDR1 SGHRS and CDR2 YFSETQ. There are 18 residues in the CDR3. CDR3 loop: CASSSGTSGDYSYNEQFF. The CDR3 DNA sequence: TGCGCCAGCAGCTCTGGGACTAGCGGGGACTACTCCTACAATGAGCAGTTCTTC.

The V and J genes are TRBV19 and TRBJ2-7; D is undetermined. Trimming removed 6 bases from V and 4 bases from J, with 13 bases in between. Germline loops: CDR1 LNHDA, CDR2 SQIVND (reference sequence). The CDR3 is 13 residues long. CDR3 in DNA: TGTGCCAGTAGCCCTACGGACCTGTACGAGCAGTACTTC. It encodes CASSPTDLYEQYF.

The chain is built from TRBV19 and TRBJ2-5, with 7 bases lining up with TRBD2. CDR3 length equals 14 residues. Germline V gives CDR1 LNHDA, CDR2 SQIVND (reference sequence). With 6 bases clipped from V and 0 bases from J, the junction kept 4 bases outside the gene matches. The CDR3 here is CASSPGTNQETQYF. CDR3 in DNA: TGTGCCAGTAGCCCCGGGACTAACCAAGAGACCCAGTACTTC.

This chain uses TRBV2 with TRBJ2-5, with D perhaps TRBD1 (6 bases). The ends were cut back, 7 bases at V and 2 bases at J, with 11 bases in the middle. Germline CDR1 and CDR2: SNHLY and FYNNEI. The CDR3 loop spans 13 amino acids. Here the CDR3 reads CASTGQRQETQYF. CDR3 nucleotides: TGTGCCAGCACTGGACAGAGACAAGAGACCCAGTACTTC.

This clone was counted a single time. This chain joins TRBV6-5 and TRBJ1-2, with D possibly matching TRBD1 (6 bases). The CDR3 covers 14 residues. Germline CDR1 reads MNHEY; CDR2 reads SVGAGI. V was clipped by 7 bases and J by 4 bases, with 16 bases between them. The CDR3 protein is CASTPTGPTYGYTF. CDR3 DNA sequence: TGTGCCAGCACTCCAACAGGGCCAACCTATGGCTACACCTTC.

The rearrangement links TRBV21-1 to TRBJ2-1; the DNA was not compared with TRBD2, the D call given in the table. TRBV21-1 has pseudogene status. The CDR3 length is 18 residues. In DNA form, the CDR3 reads TGTGCCAGCAGCAACCTCGGGACTCCCGGCTCAAATTACAATGAGCAGTTCTTC. Amino acids: CASSNLGTPGSNYNEQFF.

V and J are TRBV5-4 and TRBJ1-2, with TRBD1 matching 12 bases. The CDR3 runs to 16 residues. Germline-derived CDR1 and CDR2 are SGHNT and YYREEE (reference sequence). V gave up 4 bases and J gave up 8 bases; unmatched junction bases: 12. The CDR3 here is CASSPSRDRGPRGYTF. The CDR3 DNA reads as TGTGCCAGCAGCCCCTCCCGGGACAGGGGGCCGAGGGGCTACACCTTC.

The V gene is TRBV7-8, the J gene TRBJ2-3, with a possible D match to TRBD2 (5 bases). In germline, CDR1 is SGHVS, CDR2 FQNEAQ. CDR3 size: 15 residues. V was clipped by 4 bases and J by 0 bases, with 11 bases between them. This chain's CDR3 is CASSSTTYSTDTQYF. The CDR3, as DNA: TGTGCCAGCAGCTCGACTACCTATAGCACAGATACGCAGTATTTT. Using reference TRBV7-8 and TRBJ2-3 for the parts outside the CDR3, the full variable domain is GAGVSQSPRYKVAKRGQDVALRCDPISGHVSLFWYQQALGQGPEFLTYFQNEAQLDKSGLPSDRFFAERPEGSVSTLKIQRTQQEDSAVYLCASSSTTYSTDTQYFGPGTRLTVL.

The chain has TRBV12-5 and TRBJ1-5; D unclear. The CDR3 consists of 13 residues. V was cut by 6 bases and J by 1 base, with 7 bases left in between. The germline gives CDR1 LGHNT, CDR2 FRNRAP. The chain's CDR3 is CASGTDSNQPQHF. CDR3 DNA: TGTGCTAGTGGCACGGACAGCAATCAGCCCCAGCATTTT.

The V gene is TRBV3-1 (or the pseudogene TRBV3-2), the J gene TRBJ1-4, with TRBD1 as a possible D gene (6 bases). CDR3 length: 13 amino acids. V was clipped by 4 bases and J by 7 bases, with 10 bases between them. Germline loops: CDR1 LGHDT, CDR2 YNNKEL (reference sequence). The CDR3 sequence: CASSRETGEKLFF. The CDR3 coding sequence is TGTGCCAGCAGCCGGGAGACAGGTGAAAAACTGTTTTTT.

This rearrangement joins TRBV28 to TRBJ2-3; a possible D gene is TRBD1 (5 bases). The germline gives CDR1 MDHEN, CDR2 SYDVKM. Trimming removed 6 bases at V and 7 bases at J, with 8 bases between. CDR3 length: 11 residues. The chain's CDR3 is CASRTDYTQYF. The CDR3 coding sequence is TGTGCCAGCAGGACAGATTATACGCAGTATTTT.

The DNA for the CDR3 is TGTGCCAGCAGCAGGACAGGGGGAGGAGGGGAGCTGTTTTTT. Its protein is CASSRTGGGGELFF. The rearrangement links TRBV3-1 (or the pseudogene TRBV3-2) to TRBJ2-2; 10 nucleotides match TRBD1. J gave up 8 bases and V 5 bases, and 5 bases lay outside the gene matches. From germline, CDR1 is LGHDT and CDR2 YNNKEL (reference sequence). This CDR3 is built from 14 residues.

The chain is built from TRBV6-5 and TRBJ2-5; 8 positions match TRBD1. Trimming removed 2 bases from V and 5 bases from J; junction bases left unmatched: 7. This CDR3 contains 15 residues. CDR1 MNHEY and CDR2 SVGAGI come from the germline V gene. CDR3: CASSYHWTGLETQYF. For the CDR3, the DNA is TGTGCCAGCAGTTACCACTGGACAGGGTTGGAGACCCAGTACTTC.

The rearrangement joins TRBV7-9 to TRBJ2-7; 7 positions agree with TRBD1. Unmatched junction bases numbered 3, after V lost 1 base and J lost 3 bases. CDR1 and CDR2 from the germline V gene are SEHNR and FQNEAQ (reference sequence). The CDR3 has 14 amino acids. The CDR3 reads CASSLDRGFYEQYF. CDR3 nucleotides: TGTGCCAGCAGCTTAGACAGGGGTTTCTACGAGCAGTACTTC.

This chain links TRBV18 with TRBJ1-1; D is possibly TRBD1 (5 bases). The germline V gene has CDR1 KGHSH and CDR2 LQKENI. The CDR3 has 13 residues. Trimming removed 4 bases at V and 3 bases at J, with 9 bases between. This chain's CDR3 is CASSRQGYTEAFF. The CDR3, as DNA: TGTGCCAGCTCACGTCAGGGTTACACTGAAGCTTTCTTT.

The chain joins TRBV7-2 to TRBJ2-2; the match to TRBD2 covers 8 bases. Per germline, CDR1 SGHTA and CDR2 FQGNSA. The CDR3 covers 16 residues. Trimming cost V 3 bases and J 7 bases; bases outside gene matches: 10. CDR3 nucleotides: TGTGCCAGCAGCTTTGGACTAGCCTTTTTTGGCGGGGAGCTGTTTTTT. Protein product: CASSFGLAFFGGELFF.

Comment on this clone: One end of the junction varies from germline; a read error may be responsible. The chain employs TRBV12-3 or TRBV12-4 and TRBJ1-1, with D unclear. The CDR3 sequence is 13 residues long. CDR3 bases: TGTGTCAGCAGTCCTCGGCAGGAGGCCAGGGCTTTCTTT. Translation: CVSSPRQEARAFF.

The chain couples TRBV5-1 to TRBJ1-1; 7 bases are a match to TRBD1. The germline CDR1 and CDR2 sequences are SGHRS and YFSETQ. This CDR3 spans 12 amino acids. After removal of 4 bases from V and 5 bases from J, the junction contained 2 bases not matched to a gene. The CDR3 DNA reads as TGCGCCAGCAGCCCGGGACAGACTGAAGCTTTCTTT. Amino acid sequence: CASSPGQTEAFF. Full variable domain (missing parts from reference TRBV5-1 and TRBJ1-1): KAGVTQTPRYLIKTRGQQVTLSCSPISGHRSVSWYQQTPGQGLQFLFEYFSETQRNKGNFPGRFSGRQFSNSRSEMNVSTLELGDSALYLCASSPGQTEAFFGQGTRLTVV.

The rearrangement joins TRBV5-1 to TRBJ1-3, with D possibly TRBD1 on 5 matching bases. This CDR3 region has 15 residues. Trimming stripped 4 bases from V and 0 bases from J, with 11 bases between. Germline V CDR1 and CDR2: SGHRS, YFSETQ. Here the CDR3 DNA reads TGCGCCAGCAGCCTCCTGCAGGGCTCTGGAAACACCATATATTTT. Translating it yields CASSLLQGSGNTIYF.